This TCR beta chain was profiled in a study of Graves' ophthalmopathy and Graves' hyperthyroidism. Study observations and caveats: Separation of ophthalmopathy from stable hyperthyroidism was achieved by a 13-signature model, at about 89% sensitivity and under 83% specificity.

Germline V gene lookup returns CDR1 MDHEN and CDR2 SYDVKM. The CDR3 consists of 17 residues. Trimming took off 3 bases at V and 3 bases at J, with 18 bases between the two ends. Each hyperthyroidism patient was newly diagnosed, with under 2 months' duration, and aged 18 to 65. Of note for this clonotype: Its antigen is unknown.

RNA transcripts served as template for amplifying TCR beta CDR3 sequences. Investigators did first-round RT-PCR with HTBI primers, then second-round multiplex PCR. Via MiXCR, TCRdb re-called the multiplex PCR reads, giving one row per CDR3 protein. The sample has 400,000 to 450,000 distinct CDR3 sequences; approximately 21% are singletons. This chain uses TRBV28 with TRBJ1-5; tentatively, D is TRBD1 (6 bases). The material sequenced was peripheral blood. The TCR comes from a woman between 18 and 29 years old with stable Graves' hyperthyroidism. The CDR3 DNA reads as TGTGCCAGCAGTTTTGCCGGTTTCAGGGGACCCAATCAGCCCCAGCATTTT. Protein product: CASSFAGFRGPNQPQHF. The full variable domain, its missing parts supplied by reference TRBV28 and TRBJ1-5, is DVKVTQSSRYLVKRTGEKVFLECVQDMDHENMFWYRQDPGLGLRLIYFSYDVKMKEKGDIPEGYSVSREKKERFSLILESASTNQTSMYLCASSFAGFRGPNQPQHFGDGTRLSIL.